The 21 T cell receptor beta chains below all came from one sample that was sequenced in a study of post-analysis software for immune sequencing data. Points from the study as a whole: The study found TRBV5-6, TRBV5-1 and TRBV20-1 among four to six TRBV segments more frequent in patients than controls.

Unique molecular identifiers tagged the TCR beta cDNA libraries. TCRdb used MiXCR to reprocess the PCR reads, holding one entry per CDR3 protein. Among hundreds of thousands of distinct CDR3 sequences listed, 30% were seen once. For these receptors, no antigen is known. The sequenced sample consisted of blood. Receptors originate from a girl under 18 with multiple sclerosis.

The CDR3 loop reads CASSLAGLAGELFF. The DNA of the CDR3 is TGTGCCAGCAGCTTGGCAGGGCTGGCCGGGGAGCTGTTTTTT. V is TRBV11-2 and J is TRBJ2-2; perhaps TRBD1 as D (5 bases). The CDR3 sequence is 14 residues long. Trimming took off 3 bases at V and 6 bases at J, with 11 bases between the two ends. Per the germline V gene, CDR1 is SGHAT and CDR2 is FQNNGV.

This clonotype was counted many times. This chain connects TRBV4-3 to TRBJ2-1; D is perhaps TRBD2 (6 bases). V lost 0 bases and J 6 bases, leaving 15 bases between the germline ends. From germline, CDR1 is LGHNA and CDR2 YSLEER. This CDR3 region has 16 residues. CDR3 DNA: TGCGCCAGCAGCCAAGATCGAGGTAGCGGAGCCAATGAGCAGTTCTTC. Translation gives CASSQDRGSGANEQFF.

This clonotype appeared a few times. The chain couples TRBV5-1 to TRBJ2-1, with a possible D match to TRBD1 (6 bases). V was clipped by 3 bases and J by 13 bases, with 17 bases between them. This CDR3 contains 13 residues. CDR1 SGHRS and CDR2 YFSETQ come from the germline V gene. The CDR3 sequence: CASSSELTGFQFF. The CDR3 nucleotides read TGCGCCAGCAGCTCTGAGCTAACAGGGTTCCAGTTCTTC.

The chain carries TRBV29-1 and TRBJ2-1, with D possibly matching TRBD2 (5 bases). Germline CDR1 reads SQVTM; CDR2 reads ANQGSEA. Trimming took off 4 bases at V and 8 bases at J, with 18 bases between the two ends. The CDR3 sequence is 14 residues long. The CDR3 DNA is TGCAGCGTTGGGCGGGTCACGACGGTGGATGAGCAGTTCTTC. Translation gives CSVGRVTTVDEQFF.

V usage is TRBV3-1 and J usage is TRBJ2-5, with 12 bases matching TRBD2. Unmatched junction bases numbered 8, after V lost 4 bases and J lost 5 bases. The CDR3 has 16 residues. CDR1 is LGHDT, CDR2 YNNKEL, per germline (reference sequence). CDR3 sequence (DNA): TGTGCCAGCAGCCCCACGACTAGCGGGAGCGGGGAGACCCAGTACTTC. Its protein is CASSPTTSGSGETQYF.

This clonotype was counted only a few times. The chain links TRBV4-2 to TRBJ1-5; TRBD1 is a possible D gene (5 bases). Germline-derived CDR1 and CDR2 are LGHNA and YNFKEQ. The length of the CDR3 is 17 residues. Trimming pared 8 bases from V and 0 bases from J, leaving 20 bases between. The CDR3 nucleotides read TGTGCCAGCCGAAGAGGGACCGGGACGGATAGCAATCAGCCCCAGCATTTT. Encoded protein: CASRRGTGTDSNQPQHF.

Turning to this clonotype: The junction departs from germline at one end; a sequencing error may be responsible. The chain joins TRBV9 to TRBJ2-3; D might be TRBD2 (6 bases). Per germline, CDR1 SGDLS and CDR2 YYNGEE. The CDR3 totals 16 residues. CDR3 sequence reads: CASSPRLALSTGTQYF. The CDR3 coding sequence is TGTGCCAGCAGCCCCCGCCTAGCGCTGAGCACAGGTACGCAGTATTTT.

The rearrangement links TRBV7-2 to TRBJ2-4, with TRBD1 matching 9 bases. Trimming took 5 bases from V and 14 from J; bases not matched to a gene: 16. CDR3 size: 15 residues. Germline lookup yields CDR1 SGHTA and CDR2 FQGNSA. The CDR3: CASSPGTGWELNKYF. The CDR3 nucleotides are TGTGCCAGCAGCCCGGGGACAGGGTGGGAATTAAATAAGTACTTC. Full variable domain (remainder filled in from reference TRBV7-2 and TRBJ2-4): GAGVSQSPSNKVTEKGKDVELRCDPISGHTALYWYRQSLGQGLEFLIYFQGNSAPDKSGLPSDRFSAERTGGSVSTLTIQRTQQEDSAVYLCASSPGTGWELNKYFGAGTRLSVL.

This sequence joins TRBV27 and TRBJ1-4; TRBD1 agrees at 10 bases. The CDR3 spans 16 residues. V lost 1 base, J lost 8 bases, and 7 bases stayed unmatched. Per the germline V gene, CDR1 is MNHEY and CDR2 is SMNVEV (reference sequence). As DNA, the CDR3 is TGTGCCAGCAGTTTATACCCCGGGACAGGGGTCGAAAAACTGTTTTTT. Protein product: CASSLYPGTGVEKLFF.

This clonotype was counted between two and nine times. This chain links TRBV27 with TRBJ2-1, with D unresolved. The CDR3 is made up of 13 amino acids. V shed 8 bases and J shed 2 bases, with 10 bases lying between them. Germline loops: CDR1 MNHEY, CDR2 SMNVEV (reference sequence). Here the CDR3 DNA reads TGTGCCAGCGGAGATGGGACCTACAATGAGCAGTTCTTC. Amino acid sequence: CASGDGTYNEQFF.

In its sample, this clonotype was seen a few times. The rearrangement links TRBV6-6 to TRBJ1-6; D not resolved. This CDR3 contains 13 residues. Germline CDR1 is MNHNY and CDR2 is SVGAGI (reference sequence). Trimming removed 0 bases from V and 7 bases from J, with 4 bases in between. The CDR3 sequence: CASSYSPNSPLHF. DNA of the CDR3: TGTGCCAGCAGTTACTCACCGAATTCACCCCTCCACTTT.

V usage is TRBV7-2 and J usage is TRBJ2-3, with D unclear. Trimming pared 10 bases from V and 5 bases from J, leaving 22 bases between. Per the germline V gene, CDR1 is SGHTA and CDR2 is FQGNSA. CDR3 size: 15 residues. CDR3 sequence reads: CANSRDGLGGDTQYF. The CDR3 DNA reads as TGTGCCAACAGTCGAGACGGCCTCGGCGGAGATACGCAGTATTTT.

The CDR3 sequence is CASSNGEGNTEAFF. In DNA, the CDR3 is TGTGCCAGCAGCAATGGTGAGGGGAACACTGAAGCTTTCTTT. The chain carries TRBV21-1 and TRBJ1-1. TRBV21-1 is a recognized pseudogene. The CDR3 has 14 residues.

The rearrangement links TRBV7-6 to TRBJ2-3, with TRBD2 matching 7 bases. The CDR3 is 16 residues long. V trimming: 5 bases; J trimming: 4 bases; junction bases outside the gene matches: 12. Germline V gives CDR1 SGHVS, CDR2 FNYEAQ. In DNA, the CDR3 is TGTGCCAGCAGCCCCGACAGCGGGGCGAGGGCAGATACGCAGTATTTT. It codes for CASSPDSGARADTQYF.

The CDR3 here is CASSPGRGAFTDTQYF. The CDR3 bases are TGTGCCAGCAGCCCGGGCCGAGGAGCGTTCACAGATACGCAGTATTTT. The chain recombines TRBV12-3 or TRBV12-4 with TRBJ2-3; no clear D. Trimming cost V 6 bases and J 2 bases, with 18 bases left between them. This CDR3 has 16 residues.

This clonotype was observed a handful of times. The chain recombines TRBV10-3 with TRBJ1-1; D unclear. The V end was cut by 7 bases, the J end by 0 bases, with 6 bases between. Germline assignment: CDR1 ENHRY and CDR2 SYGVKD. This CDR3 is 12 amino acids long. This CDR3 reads CAIKGMNTEAFF. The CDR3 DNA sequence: TGTGCCATCAAGGGAATGAACACTGAAGCTTTCTTT.

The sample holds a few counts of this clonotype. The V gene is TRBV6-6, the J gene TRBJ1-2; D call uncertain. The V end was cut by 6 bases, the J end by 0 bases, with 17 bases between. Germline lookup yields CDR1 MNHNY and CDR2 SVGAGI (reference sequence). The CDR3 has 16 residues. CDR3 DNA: TGTGCCAGCAGCCCCCCCAATACGCCTCCTAACTATGGCTACACCTTC. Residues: CASSPPNTPPNYGYTF.

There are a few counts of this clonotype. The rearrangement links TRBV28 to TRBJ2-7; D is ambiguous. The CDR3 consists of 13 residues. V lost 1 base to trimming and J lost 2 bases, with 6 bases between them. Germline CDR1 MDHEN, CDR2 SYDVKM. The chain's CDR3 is CASSLSITYEQYF. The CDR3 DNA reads TGTGCCAGCAGTTTATCAATTACCTACGAGCAGTACTTC.

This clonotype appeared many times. CDR3 DNA sequence: TGCAGCGTGGGGGAATTCACAGATACGCAGTATTTT. This gives the protein CSVGEFTDTQYF. The V and J genes are TRBV29-1 and TRBJ2-3; the D gene could be TRBD1 or TRBD2 (5 bases each). The CDR3 covers 12 residues. The germline V gene encodes CDR1 SQVTM and CDR2 ANQGSEA. V was shortened by 6 bases and J by 2 bases, with 9 bases between the two germline ends.

CDR3 coding DNA: TGTGCCAGCAGCTTCCCTGGGGCTAGCGGGGGAGGTGACGGCGGGGAGCTGTTTTTT. It yields the protein CASSFPGASGGGDGGELFF. The chain carries TRBV7-2 and TRBJ2-2; TRBD2 matches at 10 bases. V lost 3 bases and J lost 7; bases outside the gene matches: 17. The V gene's germline CDR1 is SGHTA and CDR2 FQGNSA. The CDR3 runs to 19 residues.

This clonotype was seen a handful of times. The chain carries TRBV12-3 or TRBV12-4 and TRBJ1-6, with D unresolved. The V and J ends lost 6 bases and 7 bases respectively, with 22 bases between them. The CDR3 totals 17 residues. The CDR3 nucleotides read TGTGCCAGCAGCCCCACCCGGCTTCAAGGTCGGAATTCACCCCTCCACTTT. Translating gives CASSPTRLQGRNSPLHF.